This TCR beta chain was retrieved from a study of cytomegalovirus exposure and HLA in healthy donors. Study-level points and caveats: A later analysis showed that HLA-associated TCR beta chains had undergone more clonal expansion than equally common others. According to reports, the classifier identified cytomegalovirus status with high specificity and sensitivity. An ancestry cluster, one associated with Asian ancestry, reportedly showed fewer N-insertions than the approximately 700-donor mean in a later analysis.

Germline CDR1 and CDR2: LGHNA and YSLEER. CDR3 size: 13 residues. V lost 1 base to trimming and J lost 5 bases, with 9 bases between them. This clone was picked up a small number of times. Its antigen is not known. PCR involved 60 Vbeta and 13 Jbeta primers. Profiled with immunoSEQ multiplex PCR; TCRdb holds only in-frame clones, not every one. The data hold 59,000 or so clones, with less than 85% observed a single time. This rearrangement joins TRBV4-3 to TRBJ2-7; no definite D call. The sample consisted of PBMCs. The receptor's source is a man aged 25 to 40 in good health and CMV-seropositive. CDR3 sequence reads: CASSQGTADEQYF. In nucleotides, the CDR3 is TGCGCCAGCAGCCAAGGCACTGCGGACGAGCAGTACTTC.